The rows below give T cell receptor beta chains drawn from one sample of a study of early T cells in non-severe SARS-CoV-2 infection. TCRdb re-analysed the 5' RACE reads in MiXCR, keeping a single row per CDR3 protein. Altogether roughly 90,000 distinct CDR3 sequences are present, under 15% being singletons, with the ten largest covering under 0.75%. Material for sequencing was whole blood. These receptor sequences come from an adult who was a healthcare worker with PCR-confirmed SARS-CoV-2 infection or an uninfected control (not recorded which). Both conserved end residues are part of each CDR3. Each record gives: J gene, clone size, D gene, V gene, CDR3 protein, CDR3 DNA. D genes are given only for firm matches. The size of a clone is reported for some rows only, either as once, few or many, or as a class for expanded clones.

>TRBJ2-1|.|.|TRBV29-1
CSQRGTPYNEQFF
TGCAGTCAACGGGGGACCCCCTACAATGAGCAGTTCTTC
>TRBJ2-1|.|TRBD2|TRBV18
CASSPKKRDLDNEQFF
TGTGCCAGCTCACCCAAAAAGCGGGACCTCGACAATGAGCAGTTCTTC
>TRBJ1-3|many|TRBD1|TRBV28
CASSLQGAPGNTIYF
TGTGCCAGCAGTTTACAGGGGGCGCCGGGAAACACCATATATTTT
>TRBJ2-1|many|.|TRBV5-7
CASSSPAANNEQFF
TGTGCCAGCAGCTCACCAGCGGCTAACAATGAGCAGTTCTTC
>TRBJ2-1|many|TRBD2|TRBV20-1
CSVPPGLAYNEQFF
TGCAGTGTTCCACCGGGACTAGCCTACAATGAGCAGTTCTTC
>TRBJ1-1|few|.|TRBV5-6
CASSQKWTDLLEAFF
TGTGCCAGCAGCCAGAAGTGGACAGATCTGCTTGAAGCTTTCTTT
>TRBJ1-5|few|.|TRBV7-9
CASSPWNSNQPQHF
TGTGCCAGCAGCCCATGGAATAGCAATCAGCCCCAGCATTTT
>TRBJ1-3|.|.|TRBV12-3/TRBV12-4
CASSSRRGMRVGNTIYF
TGTGCCAGCAGTTCGAGGCGAGGGATGCGTGTGGGAAACACCATATATTTT
>TRBJ2-3|few|TRBD2|TRBV7-2
CASSFGGLADTQYF
TGTGCCAGCAGCTTCGGGGGGTTGGCAGATACGCAGTATTTT
>TRBJ2-3|.|.|TRBV20-1
CSAPGGVDTQYF
TGCAGTGCCCCAGGAGGGGTTGATACGCAGTATTTT
>TRBJ1-4|.|TRBD1|TRBV5-1
CASSLEGQGSEKLFF
TGCGCCAGCAGCTTGGAGGGACAGGGGAGTGAAAAACTGTTTTTT
>TRBJ1-5|many|TRBD1|TRBV12-3/TRBV12-4
CASSSDRANQPQHF
TGTGCCAGCAGTTCGGACAGGGCTAATCAGCCCCAGCATTTT
>TRBJ1-1|many|.|TRBV30
CAWSKRTGWAFF
TGTGCCTGGAGCAAGAGGACCGGATGGGCTTTCTTT
>TRBJ2-6|many|TRBD1|TRBV5-1
CASSWTGAGSGANVLTF
TGCGCCAGCAGCTGGACAGGGGCTGGGTCTGGGGCCAACGTCCTGACTTTC
>TRBJ2-3|.|TRBD1|TRBV7-9
CASSPGQGNPSTDTQYF
TGTGCCAGCAGCCCTGGACAGGGGAATCCTAGCACAGATACGCAGTATTTT
>TRBJ1-6|many|TRBD1|TRBV20-1
CSAGNQGAGSPLHF
TGCAGTGCTGGGAATCAGGGGGCTGGATCACCCCTCCACTTT
>TRBJ1-1|few|.|TRBV27
CASRRRRGEGTEAFF
TGTGCCAGCCGAAGACGCAGGGGTGAAGGCACTGAAGCTTTCTTT
>TRBJ1-1|many|TRBD1|TRBV5-5
CASSLDWDREPQGKAFF
TGTGCCAGCAGCTTGGACTGGGACAGGGAACCTCAAGGGAAAGCTTTCTTT
>TRBJ2-4|.|.|TRBV6-5
CASSYSIGVWLRAKNIQYF
TGTGCCAGCAGTTACTCGATCGGTGTCTGGCTGAGGGCCAAAAACATTCAGTACTTC
>TRBJ2-6|.|.|TRBV18
CASSPGRSGANVLTF
TGTGCCAGCTCACCGGGGCGCTCTGGGGCCAACGTCCTGACTTTC
>TRBJ2-1|few|.|TRBV5-1
CASSFLSSAHNEQFF
TGCGCCAGCAGCTTTTTGTCGAGCGCCCACAATGAGCAGTTCTTC
>TRBJ2-3|.|.|TRBV12-3/TRBV12-4
CASSLRFTDTQYF
TGTGCCAGCAGTTTAAGGTTCACAGATACGCAGTATTTT
>TRBJ1-2|.|.|TRBV7-9
CASSLGTYYGYTF
TGTGCCAGCAGCTTAGGAACTTACTATGGCTACACCTTC
>TRBJ2-1|.|.|TRBV5-5
CASSPWTRDNEQFF
TGTGCCAGCAGCCCGTGGACCCGGGACAATGAGCAGTTCTTC
>TRBJ1-5|.|.|TRBV6-1
CASAPRGNQPQHF
TGTGCCAGCGCCCCAAGGGGCAATCAGCCCCAGCATTTT
>TRBJ2-1|.|TRBD1|TRBV9
CASSGDRSEQFF
TGTGCCAGCAGCGGGGACAGAAGTGAGCAGTTCTTC
>TRBJ2-3|.|TRBD1|TRBV24-1
CATSGTGGTDTQYF
TGTGCCACCAGCGGGACAGGGGGGACAGATACGCAGTATTTT
>TRBJ2-5|.|.|TRBV11-1
CASSLDWGSQETQYF
TGTGCCAGCAGCTTAGATTGGGGAAGCCAAGAGACCCAGTACTTC
>TRBJ2-1|few|TRBD1|TRBV20-1
CSARNSITPRGIDEQFF
TGCAGTGCTAGGAACTCTATCACGCCCAGGGGGATAGATGAGCAGTTCTTC
>TRBJ1-3|.|.|TRBV7-6
CASKLEGRLSGNTIYF
TGTGCCAGCAAACTGGAGGGGCGCCTATCTGGAAACACCATATATTTT
>TRBJ2-1|.|.|TRBV11-2
CASSFRFGQYMNEQFF
TGTGCCAGCAGCTTCCGGTTCGGACAGTACATGAATGAGCAGTTCTTC
>TRBJ2-1|many|.|TRBV7-2
CASSAIQVASGEQFF
TGTGCCAGCAGCGCAATACAGGTGGCCTCCGGTGAGCAGTTCTTC
>TRBJ1-4|.|.|TRBV27
CASTPNRGPNEKLFF
TGTGCCAGCACCCCCAACCGCGGTCCTAATGAAAAACTGTTTTTT
>TRBJ2-1|.|.|TRBV4-1
CASSQDSTAYNEQFF
TGCGCCAGCAGCCAAGATAGTACGGCGTACAATGAGCAGTTCTTC
>TRBJ2-1|.|TRBD2|TRBV7-2
CASSPLAGGEQFF
TGTGCCAGCAGCCCACTAGCGGGGGGTGAGCAGTTCTTC
>TRBJ1-2|.|TRBD1|TRBV29-1
CSVNRGPTEANYGYTF
TGCAGCGTCAACAGGGGCCCCACGGAAGCTAACTATGGCTACACCTTC
>TRBJ2-1|few|.|TRBV7-2
CASSFYNEQFF
TGTGCCAGCAGCTTCTACAATGAGCAGTTCTTC
>TRBJ2-1|many|.|TRBV20-1
CSAGVFGSGDNEQFF
TGCAGTGCTGGGGTCTTTGGTAGCGGAGACAATGAGCAGTTCTTC
>TRBJ1-6|few|.|TRBV6-5
CASYRQEHSPLHF
TGTGCCAGCTACCGACAGGAGCATTCACCCCTCCACTTT
>TRBJ2-3|few|.|TRBV29-1
CSVDRGPTDTQYF
TGCAGCGTTGACCGGGGGCCCACAGATACGCAGTATTTT
>TRBJ2-5|many|TRBD2|TRBV19
CASRSLAGKREAQYF
TGTGCCAGTAGAAGCTTAGCGGGGAAAAGAGAGGCCCAGTACTTC
>TRBJ1-3|many|.|TRBV20-1
CSARDVYRVSGNTIYF
TGCAGTGCTAGAGACGTCTACAGGGTCTCGGGAAACACCATATATTTT
>TRBJ2-5|many|.|TRBV7-2
CASSVHVGSYQETQYF
TGTGCCAGCAGCGTCCATGTGGGGTCTTACCAAGAGACCCAGTACTTC
>TRBJ2-3|few|.|TRBV21-1
CAIKGPDAGGPTDTQYF
TGTGCCATCAAGGGGCCTGACGCGGGGGGGCCGACAGATACGCAGTATTTT
>TRBJ1-4|.|.|TRBV6-1
CASSAGRGSNEKLFF
TGTGCCAGCAGTGCGGGTAGAGGATCTAATGAAAAACTGTTTTTT
>TRBJ2-1|few|TRBD2|TRBV12-3/TRBV12-4
CASTLGISGGASNEQFF
TGTGCCAGCACCCTAGGGATTAGCGGGGGGGCGAGTAATGAGCAGTTCTTC
>TRBJ1-6|few|.|TRBV3-1
CASSQVGRDSPLHF
TGTGCCAGCAGCCAAGTTGGGCGGGACTCACCCCTCCACTTT
>TRBJ2-1|many|.|TRBV9
CASSVAGRSYNEQFF
TGTGCCAGCAGCGTAGCGGGGAGGTCCTACAATGAGCAGTTCTTC